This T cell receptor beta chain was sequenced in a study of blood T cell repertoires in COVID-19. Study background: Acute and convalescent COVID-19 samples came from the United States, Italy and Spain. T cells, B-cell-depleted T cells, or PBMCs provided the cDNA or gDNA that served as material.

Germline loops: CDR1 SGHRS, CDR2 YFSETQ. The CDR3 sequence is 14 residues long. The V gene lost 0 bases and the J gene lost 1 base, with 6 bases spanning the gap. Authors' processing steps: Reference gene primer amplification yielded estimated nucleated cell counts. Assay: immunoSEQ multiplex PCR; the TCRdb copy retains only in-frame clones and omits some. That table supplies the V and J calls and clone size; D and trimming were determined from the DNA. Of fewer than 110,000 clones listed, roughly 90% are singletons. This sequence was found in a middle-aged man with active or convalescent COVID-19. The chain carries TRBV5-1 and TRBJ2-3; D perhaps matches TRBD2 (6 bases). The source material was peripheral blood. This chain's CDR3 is CASSLGEGTDTQYF. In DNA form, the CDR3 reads TGCGCCAGCAGCTTGGGGGAGGGCACAGATACGCAGTATTTT. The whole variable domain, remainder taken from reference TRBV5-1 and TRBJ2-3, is KAGVTQTPRYLIKTRGQQVTLSCSPISGHRSVSWYQQTPGQGLQFLFEYFSETQRNKGNFPGRFSGRQFSNSRSEMNVSTLELGDSALYLCASSLGEGTDTQYFGPGTRLTVL.